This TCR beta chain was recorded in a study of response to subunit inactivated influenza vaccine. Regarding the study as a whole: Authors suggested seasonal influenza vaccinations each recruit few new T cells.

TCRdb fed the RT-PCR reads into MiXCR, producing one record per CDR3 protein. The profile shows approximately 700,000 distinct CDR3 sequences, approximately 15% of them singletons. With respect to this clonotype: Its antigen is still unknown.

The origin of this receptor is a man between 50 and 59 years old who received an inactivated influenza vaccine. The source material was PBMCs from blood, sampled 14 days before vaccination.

CDR3 DNA sequence: TGCAGCGTTGAAGCCCGGACTAGCGGGAACACCGGGGAGCTGTTTTTT. Translation: CSVEARTSGNTGELFF. J is TRBJ2-2 and V is TRBV29-1, with 10 bases identical to TRBD2. The germline CDR1 and CDR2 sequences are SQVTM and ANQGSEA. The CDR3 length is 16 residues. The V segment lost 1 base and the J segment 1 base; nucleotides outside the gene matches: 3.